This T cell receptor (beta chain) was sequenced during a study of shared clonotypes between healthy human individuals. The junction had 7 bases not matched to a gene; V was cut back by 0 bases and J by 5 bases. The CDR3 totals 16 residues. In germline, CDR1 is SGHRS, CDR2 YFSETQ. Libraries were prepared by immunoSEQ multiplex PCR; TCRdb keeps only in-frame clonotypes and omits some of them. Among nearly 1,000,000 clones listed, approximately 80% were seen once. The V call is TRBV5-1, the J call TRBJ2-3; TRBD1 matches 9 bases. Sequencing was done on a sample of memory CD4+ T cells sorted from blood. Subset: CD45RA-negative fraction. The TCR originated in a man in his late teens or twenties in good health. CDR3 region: CASSLDGGQGGDTQYF. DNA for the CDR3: TGCGCCAGCAGCTTGGATGGGGGACAGGGAGGAGATACGCAGTATTTT.